The clone carrying this T cell receptor beta chain was detected only a few times. Its antigen is undetermined. The PCR ran on 60 Vbeta and 13 Jbeta primers. TCRdb's table, derived via immunoSEQ multiplex PCR, lists solely in-frame clones and lacks some. The profile covers about 160,000 clones, with around four fifths appearing a single time and about 1.3% taken by the ten largest. The length of the CDR3 is 18 residues. Germline CDR1 is SGHVS and CDR2 is FNYEAQ. Germline trimming cut 2 bases from V and 4 bases from J; bases unmatched to any gene: 15. The sample belongs to a study of cytomegalovirus exposure and HLA in healthy donors. Study-level findings and limits: A later analysis reportedly found that, within productive TCRs, an Asian-associated ancestry cluster had fewer N-insertions than the mean observed across the approximately 670 donors. Immune exposure information comprised only CMV serostatus. A cluster of highly shared sequence variants was likely a sequencing artifact.

The source is a young man in good health and CMV-seronegative. The genes are TRBV7-6 and TRBJ2-5; TRBD1 matches 8 bases. The sequencing sample was made of PBMCs. The CDR3 loop is CASSLSISRGLDGETQYF. CDR3 DNA sequence: TGTGCCAGCAGCTTATCGATCTCCAGGGGGCTAGATGGAGAGACCCAGTACTTC.